The rows below give T cell receptor beta chains drawn from one sample of a study of blood T cell repertoires in COVID-19. The repertoire was sequenced with immunoSEQ multiplex PCR; TCRdb's copy has only in-frame clones and lacks some. Of about 160,000 clones in the sample, roughly 87% are singletons; the top ten hold around 4%. Input material: peripheral blood. The receptors derive from a woman in her sixties who had recovered from COVID-19. CDR3s include the opening cysteine and the closing phenylalanine or tryptophan. Fields, in order: CDR3 protein, V gene, J gene.

CASSPPSREGAFF	TRBV18	TRBJ1-1
CAWRSKRIYNEQFF	TRBV30	TRBJ2-1
CASSYRDYSNQPQHF	TRBV6-5	TRBJ1-5
CASSLGQSANQPQHF	TRBV7-9	TRBJ1-5
CASTFSGGGAEAFF	TRBV28	TRBJ1-1
CSVMRGGSYEQYF	TRBV29-1	TRBJ2-7
CASSMRGYHEAFF	TRBV19	TRBJ1-1
CASSLALAGLNEQFF	TRBV5-1	TRBJ2-1
CASSLLTHSNQPQHF	TRBV28	TRBJ1-5
CASSYSKTSGGSLYQETQYF	TRBV6-2/TRBV6-3	TRBJ2-5
CASSPRGGVVTYNEQFF	TRBV19	TRBJ2-1
CASSPFHGATNEKLFF	TRBV18	TRBJ1-4
CSVALLLAGGRGDTQYF	TRBV29-1	TRBJ2-3
CASSQERQGTDTQYF	TRBV3-1/TRBV3-2	TRBJ2-3
CASSLDPNGGRQAFF	TRBV5-1	TRBJ1-1
CASSLLGVASGGAYEQYF	TRBV11-2	TRBJ2-7
CASSLRTGGNYNSPLHF	TRBV27	TRBJ1-6
CASSVSGLARRETQYF	TRBV9	TRBJ2-5
CASSPQPQGDTEAFF	TRBV18	TRBJ1-1